This T cell receptor beta chain was captured in a study of blood T cell repertoires in COVID-19. Study information: The study drew acute and convalescent COVID-19 samples from the United States, Italy and Spain. The cDNA or gDNA used as material had been derived from T cells, B-cell-depleted T cells, or PBMCs.

The sample holds one count of this clone. Trimming took off 7 bases at V and 3 bases at J, with 22 bases between the two ends. CDR3 size: 17 residues. Germline CDR1 and CDR2: LNHDA and SQIVND (reference sequence). How the authors handled the data: Amplification from reference gene primers served as the basis for estimated nucleated cell counts. Here immunoSEQ multiplex PCR was the method, and the copy in TCRdb shows in-frame clones only, minus some. Clone size and the V and J calls come from that table; the DNA yielded D and trimming. The sample includes fewer than 65,000 clones, approximately 85% of them seen just once.

The gene calls are TRBV19 and TRBJ1-5, with D possibly matching TRBD1 (5 bases). What was sequenced was peripheral blood. The receptor was isolated from a human donor in a cohort sampled during active COVID-19. The CDR3 reads CASTPPPQGINNQPQHF. Here the CDR3 DNA reads TGTGCCAGTACCCCTCCCCCCCAGGGTATAAACAATCAGCCCCAGCATTTT.